This is a list of T cell receptor beta chains from one sample in a study of beta chain features in type 1 diabetes. TCRdb's copy holds only in-frame clones and misses some; the assay was immunoSEQ multiplex PCR. The top ten clones hold 2% to 3% of a sample with around 56,000 clones, around 53% of them seen once. Sequenced input: Tregs from blood. These receptors came from a woman between 40 and 55 years old with type 1 diabetes. Each CDR3 is given with its conserved first and last residue. Fields, in order: J gene, D gene, V gene, clone size, CDR3 DNA, CDR3 protein. D genes are given only for firm matches. Not all rows give a size; the values are once, few, many and, for expanded clones, a class.

>TRBJ1-1|NA|TRBV4-2|few
TGTGCCAGCAGCCAAGATGCGGGGGCTTTCACTGAAGCTTTCTTT
CASSQDAGAFTEAFF
>TRBJ2-2|TRBD1|TRBV6-5|NA
TGTGCCAGCAGAAACAGGGGAATGGCCGGGGAGCTGTTTTTT
CASRNRGMAGELFF
>TRBJ2-1|NA|TRBV28|NA
TGTGCCAGCAGTTTCTTCGGGCGGGATGAGCAGTTCTTC
CASSFFGRDEQFF
>TRBJ2-1|NA|TRBV15|few
TGTGCCACCAGCAGAGAGGAGGGTGAGCAGTTCTTC
CATSREEGEQFF
>TRBJ2-7|TRBD1|TRBV28|NA
TGTGCCAGCATCCCCTTACTCGGACAGGGGTCCTACGAGCAGTACTTC
CASIPLLGQGSYEQYF
>TRBJ2-1|TRBD2|TRBV5-1|NA
TGCGCCAGCAGCTTGGGAAGCGGGACCTACAATGAGCAATTCTTC
CASSLGSGTYNEQFF
>TRBJ1-1|NA|TRBV23-1|NA
TGCGCCAGCAGCCGTCGGGACAACCTGATAATGAACACTGAAGCTTTCTTT
CASSRRDNLIMNTEAFF
>TRBJ2-5|TRBD2|TRBV5-1|few
TGCGCCAGCAGCTTGGAGGGACTAATTGAGACCCAGTACTTC
CASSLEGLIETQYF
>TRBJ1-4|TRBD1|TRBV5-1|NA
TGCGCCAGCAGCACGGGACAGGGGAGTGAAAAACTGTTTTTT
CASSTGQGSEKLFF
>TRBJ1-1|NA|TRBV19|few
TGTGCCAGTAGTACCGCAGGAATACAGAACACTGAAGCTTTCTTT
CASSTAGIQNTEAFF
>TRBJ2-7|TRBD2|TRBV7-9|NA
TGTGCCAGCAGCTACGAGCGGGAGGGCCGGTACGAGCAGTACTTC
CASSYEREGRYEQYF
>TRBJ2-6|NA|TRBV4-3|NA
TGCGCCAGCAGCCAGTCACAGGTTGATGGGGCCAACGTCCTGACTTTC
CASSQSQVDGANVLTF
>TRBJ2-2|TRBD1|TRBV6-6|NA
TGTGCCAGCACCCGTTCGACAGGGGTCACCGGGGAGCTGTTTTTT
CASTRSTGVTGELFF
>TRBJ2-7|NA|TRBV5-6|NA
TGTGCCAGCAGCGAGGGGGAGGAGCAGTACTTC
CASSEGEEQYF
>TRBJ2-1|NA|TRBV28|few
TGTGCCAGCAGCCTTCAGATGAATGAGCAGTTCTTC
CASSLQMNEQFF
>TRBJ2-7|NA|TRBV29-1|NA
TGCAGCGTTTCGACAGGCCCGAGTCCCGAGCAGTACTTC
CSVSTGPSPEQYF
>TRBJ2-3|NA|TRBV6-5|NA
TGTGCCAGCAGTTTCGACTTTGCTAGCACAGATACGCAGTATTTT
CASSFDFASTDTQYF
>TRBJ1-3|NA|TRBV28|NA
TGTGCCAGCAGTTTGGCGGGGTCTGGAAACACCATATATTTT
CASSLAGSGNTIYF
>TRBJ2-1|NA|TRBV7-3|NA
TGTGCCAGCAGCTTAGAGAGGGGGGGAGGCAATGAGCAGTTCTTC
CASSLERGGGNEQFF
>TRBJ2-7|NA|TRBV10-3|few
TGTGCCGCCGGAGCCGGTTCCTACGAGCAGTACTTC
CAAGAGSYEQYF
>TRBJ1-2|TRBD1|TRBV10-3|few
TGTGCCATCAGTGACTTCGTCGGGACAGGGGTTGGCTACACCTTC
CAISDFVGTGVGYTF